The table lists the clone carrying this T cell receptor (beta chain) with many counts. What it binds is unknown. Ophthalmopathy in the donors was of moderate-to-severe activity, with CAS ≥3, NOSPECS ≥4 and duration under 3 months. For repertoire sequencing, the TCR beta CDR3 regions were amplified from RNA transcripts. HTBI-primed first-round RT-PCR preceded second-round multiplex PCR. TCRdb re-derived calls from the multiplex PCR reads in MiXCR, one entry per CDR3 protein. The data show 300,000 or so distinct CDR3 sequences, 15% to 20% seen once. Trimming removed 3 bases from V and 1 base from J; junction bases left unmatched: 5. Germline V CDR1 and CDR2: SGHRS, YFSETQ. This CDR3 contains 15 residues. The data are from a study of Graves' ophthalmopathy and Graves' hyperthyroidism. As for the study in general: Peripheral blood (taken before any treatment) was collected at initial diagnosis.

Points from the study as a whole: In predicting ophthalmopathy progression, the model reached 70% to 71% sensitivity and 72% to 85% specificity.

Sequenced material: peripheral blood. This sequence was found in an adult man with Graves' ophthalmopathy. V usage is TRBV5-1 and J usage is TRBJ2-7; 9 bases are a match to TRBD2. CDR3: CASSSSAGGSYEQYF. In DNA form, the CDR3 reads TGCGCCAGCAGCTCCTCAGCGGGGGGATCCTACGAGCAGTACTTC.